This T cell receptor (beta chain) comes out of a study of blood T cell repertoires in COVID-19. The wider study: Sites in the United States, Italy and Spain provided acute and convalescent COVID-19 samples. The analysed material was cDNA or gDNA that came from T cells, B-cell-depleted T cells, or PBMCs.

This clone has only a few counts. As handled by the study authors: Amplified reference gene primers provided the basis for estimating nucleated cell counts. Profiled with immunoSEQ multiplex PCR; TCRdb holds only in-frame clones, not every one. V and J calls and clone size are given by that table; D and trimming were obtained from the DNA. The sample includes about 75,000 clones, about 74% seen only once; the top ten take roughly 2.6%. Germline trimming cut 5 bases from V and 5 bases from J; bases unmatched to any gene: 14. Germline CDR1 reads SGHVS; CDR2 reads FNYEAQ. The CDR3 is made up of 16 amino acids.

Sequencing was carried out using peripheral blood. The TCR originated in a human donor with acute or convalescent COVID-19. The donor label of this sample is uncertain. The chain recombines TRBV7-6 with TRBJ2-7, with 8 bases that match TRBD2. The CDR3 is CASSPSPGLGIDEQYF. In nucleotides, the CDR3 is TGTGCCAGCAGCCCCTCACCGGGACTAGGCATTGACGAGCAGTACTTC.